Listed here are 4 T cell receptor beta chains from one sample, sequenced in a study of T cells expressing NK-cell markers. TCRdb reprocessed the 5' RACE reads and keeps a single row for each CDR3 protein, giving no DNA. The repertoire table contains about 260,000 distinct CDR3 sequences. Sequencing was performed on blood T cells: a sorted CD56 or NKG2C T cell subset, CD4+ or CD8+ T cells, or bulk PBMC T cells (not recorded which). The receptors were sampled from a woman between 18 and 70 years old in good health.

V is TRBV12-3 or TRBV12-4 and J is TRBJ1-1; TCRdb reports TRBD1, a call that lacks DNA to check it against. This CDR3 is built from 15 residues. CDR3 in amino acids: CASSPLLTGNTEAFF.

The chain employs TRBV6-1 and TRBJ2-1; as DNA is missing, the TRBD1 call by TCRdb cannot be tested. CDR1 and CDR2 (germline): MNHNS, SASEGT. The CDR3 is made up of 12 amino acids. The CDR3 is CASMGRVVEQFF.

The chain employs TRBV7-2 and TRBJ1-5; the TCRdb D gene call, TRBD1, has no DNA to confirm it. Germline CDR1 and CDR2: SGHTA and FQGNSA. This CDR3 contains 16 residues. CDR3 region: CASSFHGGRGDQPQHF. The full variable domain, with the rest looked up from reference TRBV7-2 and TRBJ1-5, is GAGVSQSPSNKVTEKGKDVELRCDPISGHTALYWYRQSLGQGLEFLIYFQGNSAPDKSGLPSDRFSAERTGGSVSTLTIQRTQQEDSAVYLCASSFHGGRGDQPQHFGDGTRLSIL.

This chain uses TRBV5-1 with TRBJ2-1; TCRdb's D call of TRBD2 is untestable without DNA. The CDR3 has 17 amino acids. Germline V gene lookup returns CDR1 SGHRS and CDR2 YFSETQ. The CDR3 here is CASSPTQGTSGISEQFF.